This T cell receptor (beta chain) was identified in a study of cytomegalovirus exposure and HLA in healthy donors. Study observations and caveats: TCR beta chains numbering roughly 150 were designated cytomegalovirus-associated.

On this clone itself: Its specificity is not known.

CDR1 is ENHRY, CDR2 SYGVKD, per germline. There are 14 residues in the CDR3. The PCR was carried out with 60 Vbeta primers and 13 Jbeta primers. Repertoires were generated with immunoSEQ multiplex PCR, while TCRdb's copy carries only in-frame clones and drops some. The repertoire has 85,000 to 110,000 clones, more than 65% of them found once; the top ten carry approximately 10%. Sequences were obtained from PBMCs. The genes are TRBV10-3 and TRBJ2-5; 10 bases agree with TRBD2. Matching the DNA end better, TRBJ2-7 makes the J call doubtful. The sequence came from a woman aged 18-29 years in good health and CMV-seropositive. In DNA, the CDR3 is TGTGCCATCAGTGTACCTAGCGGGAGTGGCGAGCAGTACTTC. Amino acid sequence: CAISVPSGSGEQYF.